A single count supports the clone carrying this T cell receptor beta chain. The antigen is undetermined. The data were obtained in a study of shared clonotypes between healthy human individuals. Background on the study: Each donor's CD8 memory used one plate, CD8 naive two, each CD4 subset three. Notes on the study in general: For sorted subsets, rarefaction showed incomplete sequencing despite large depth. The generation probabilities recorded for non-shared clonotypes fell below those of clonotypes shared by all four donors.

Cells designated naive CD8 were CD45RO-negative and were positively selected for CCR7, with terminally differentiated effector memory CD45RA+ cells excluded. With 0 bases removed from V and 2 bases from J, the gap between germline ends came to 13 bases. The CDR3 runs 16 residues. Per the germline V gene, CDR1 is WSHSY and CDR2 is SAAADI. In the original analysis: Filtering differed since immunoSEQ provided only junctions, with no quality scores. TCRdb keeps only in-frame clones here, not all; method: immunoSEQ multiplex PCR. V and J calls and clone size are those listed in that table; D and trimming were worked out from the DNA. The sample contains fewer than 700,000 clones, roughly 95% of which appear only once.

The receptor's source is a woman aged 25 to 39 in good health. This chain connects TRBV10-2 to TRBJ1-2; D gene unclear. The sequencing sample was made of naive CD8+ T cells sorted from blood. DNA for the CDR3: TGCGCCAGCAGTGAGTCGAAGGTTGGCAGGAACTATGGCTACACCTTC. This translates into CASSESKVGRNYGYTF.